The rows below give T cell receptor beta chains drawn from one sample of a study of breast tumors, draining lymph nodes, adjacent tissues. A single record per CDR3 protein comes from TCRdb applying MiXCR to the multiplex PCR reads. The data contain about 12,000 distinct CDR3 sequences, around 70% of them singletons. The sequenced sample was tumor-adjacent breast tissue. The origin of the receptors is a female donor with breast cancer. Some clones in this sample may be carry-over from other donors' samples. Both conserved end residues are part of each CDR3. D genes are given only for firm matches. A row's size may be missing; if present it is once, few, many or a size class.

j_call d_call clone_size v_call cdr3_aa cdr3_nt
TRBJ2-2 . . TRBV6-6 CASSFTGELFF TGTGCCAGCAGTTTCACCGGGGAGCTGTTTTTT
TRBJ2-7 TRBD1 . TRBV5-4 CASSLEQGARYEQYF TGTGCCAGCAGCTTGGAGCAGGGGGCAAGGTACGAGCAGTACTTC
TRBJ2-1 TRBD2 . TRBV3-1 CASSLTSGSNEQFF TGTGCCAGCAGCTTGACTAGCGGTAGCAATGAGCAGTTCTTC
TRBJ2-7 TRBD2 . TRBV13 CASSPSGRTHEQYF TGTGCCAGCAGCCCTAGCGGGAGGACCCACGAGCAGTACTTC
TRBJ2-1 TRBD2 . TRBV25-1 CASSETGTSGLYNEQFF TGTGCCAGCAGTGAAACGGGGACTAGCGGCCTTTACAATGAGCAGTTCTTC
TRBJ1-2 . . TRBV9 CASSVAEWGFYGYTF TGTGCCAGCAGCGTAGCTGAGTGGGGGTTCTATGGCTACACCTTC
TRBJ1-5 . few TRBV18 CASSRGRSNQPQHF TGTGCCAGCTCACGGGGACGGTCTAATCAGCCCCAGCATTTT
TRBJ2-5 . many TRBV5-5 CASSLAGRQETQYF TGTGCCAGCAGCTTGGCAGGGCGGCAAGAGACCCAGTACTTC
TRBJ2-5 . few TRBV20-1 CSARRASVETQYF TGCAGTGCTAGACGGGCTAGCGTAGAGACCCAGTACTTC
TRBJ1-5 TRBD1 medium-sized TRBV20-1 CSAKPGQKHSNQPQHF TGCAGTGCTAAACCGGGACAGAAACATAGCAATCAGCCCCAGCATTTT
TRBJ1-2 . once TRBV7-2 CASSLVGQGYGYTF TGTGCCAGCAGCTTGGTTGGGCAGGGATATGGCTACACCTTC
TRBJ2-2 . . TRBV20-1 CSASGQDNTGELFF TGCAGTGCTAGCGGGCAGGATAACACCGGGGAGCTGTTTTTT
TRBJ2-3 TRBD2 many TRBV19 CASSPGLAGGVDTQYF TGTGCCAGTAGCCCCGGACTAGCGGGAGGGGTAGATACGCAGTATTTT
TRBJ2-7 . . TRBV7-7 CASRNQGADEQYF TGTGCTAGCAGGAACCAGGGTGCGGACGAGCAGTACTTC
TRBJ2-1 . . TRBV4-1 CASSQETANEQFF TGCGCCAGCAGCCAAGAAACGGCGAATGAGCAGTTCTTC
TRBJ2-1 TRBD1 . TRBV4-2 CASSPGQGGVVNEQFF TGTGCCAGCAGCCCGGGACAGGGTGGTGTTGTCAATGAGCAGTTCTTC
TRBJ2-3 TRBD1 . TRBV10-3 CAMTGISTDTQYF TGTGCCATGACAGGGATTAGCACAGATACGCAGTATTTT
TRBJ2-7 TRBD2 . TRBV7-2 CASSSQGMREGQLSVEQYF TGTGCCAGCAGCTCCCAAGGTATGCGGGAGGGCCAACTAAGCGTCGAGCAGTACTTC
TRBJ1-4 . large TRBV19 CASSIGTATNEKLFF TGTGCCAGTAGTATAGGGACAGCAACTAATGAAAAACTGTTTTTT
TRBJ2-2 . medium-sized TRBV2 CASRQGITGELFF TGTGCCAGCAGGCAGGGGATCACCGGGGAGCTGTTTTTT
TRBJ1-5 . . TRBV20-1 CSALRQTNQPQHF TGCAGTGCACTCAGACAGACCAATCAGCCCCAGCATTTT
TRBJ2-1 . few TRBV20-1 CSAIKGLGGYNEQFF TGCAGTGCTATTAAAGGACTAGGGGGCTACAATGAGCAGTTCTTC
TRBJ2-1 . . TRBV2 CASSDTPKGEQFF TGTGCCAGCAGTGACACTCCCAAGGGTGAGCAGTTCTTC